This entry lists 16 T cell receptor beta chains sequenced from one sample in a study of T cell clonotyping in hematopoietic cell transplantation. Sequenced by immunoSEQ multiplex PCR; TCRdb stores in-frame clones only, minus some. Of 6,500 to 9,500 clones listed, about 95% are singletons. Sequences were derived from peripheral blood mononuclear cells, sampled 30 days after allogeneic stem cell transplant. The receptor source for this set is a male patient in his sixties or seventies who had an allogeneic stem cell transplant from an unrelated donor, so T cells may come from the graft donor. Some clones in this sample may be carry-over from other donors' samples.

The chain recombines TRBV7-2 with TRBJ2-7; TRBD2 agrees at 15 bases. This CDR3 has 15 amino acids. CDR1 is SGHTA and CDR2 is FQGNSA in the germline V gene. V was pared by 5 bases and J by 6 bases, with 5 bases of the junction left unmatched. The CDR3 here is CASSPGTSGRSEQYF. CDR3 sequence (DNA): TGTGCCAGCAGCCCCGGGACTAGCGGGAGGAGCGAGCAGTACTTC.

The CDR3 loop is CASSFLAGGRTDTQYF. CDR3 in DNA: TGTGCCAGCAGCTTTCTAGCGGGAGGGCGCACAGATACGCAGTATTTT. The chain uses TRBV7-3 and TRBJ2-3; 12 nucleotides align to TRBD2. CDR1 is SGHTA, CDR2 FQGTGA, per germline. The CDR3 is 16 amino acids. V dropped 3 bases and J dropped 1; count of bases not matched to a gene: 2. Drawing the rest from reference TRBV7-3 and TRBJ2-3, the complete variable domain is GAGVSQTPSNKVTEKGKYVELRCDPISGHTALYWYRQSLGQGPEFLIYFQGTGAADDSGLPNDRFFAVRPEGSVSTLKIQRTERGDSAVYLCASSFLAGGRTDTQYFGPGTRLTVL.

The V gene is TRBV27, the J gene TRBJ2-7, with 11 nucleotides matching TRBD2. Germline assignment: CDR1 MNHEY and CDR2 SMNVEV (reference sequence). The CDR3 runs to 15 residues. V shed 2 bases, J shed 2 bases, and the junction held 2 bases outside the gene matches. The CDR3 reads CASSLLAGGPYEQYF. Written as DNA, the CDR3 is TGTGCCAGCAGTTTACTAGCGGGAGGTCCCTACGAGCAGTACTTC.

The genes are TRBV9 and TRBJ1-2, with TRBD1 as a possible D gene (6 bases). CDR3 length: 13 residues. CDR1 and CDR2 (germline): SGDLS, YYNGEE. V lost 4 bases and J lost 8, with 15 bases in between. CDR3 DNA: TGTGCCAGCAGCCCTCAACAGGGATACGGCTACACCTTC. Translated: CASSPQQGYGYTF.

The CDR3 nucleotides are TGTGCCAGCAGTTTATTACCGGTCCTGAACACCGGGGAGCTGTTTTTT. Translation gives CASSLLPVLNTGELFF. This chain joins TRBV27 and TRBJ2-2; D call uncertain. The CDR3 is made up of 16 amino acids. V shed 1 base and J shed 1 base, with 10 bases lying between them. Germline V gene sequence: CDR1 MNHEY, CDR2 SMNVEV (reference sequence).

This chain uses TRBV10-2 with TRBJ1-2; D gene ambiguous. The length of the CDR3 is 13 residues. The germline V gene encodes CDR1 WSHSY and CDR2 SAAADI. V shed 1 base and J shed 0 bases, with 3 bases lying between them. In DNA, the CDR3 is TGCGCCAGCAGTGAGTGGGCTAACTATGGCTACACCTTC. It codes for CASSEWANYGYTF.

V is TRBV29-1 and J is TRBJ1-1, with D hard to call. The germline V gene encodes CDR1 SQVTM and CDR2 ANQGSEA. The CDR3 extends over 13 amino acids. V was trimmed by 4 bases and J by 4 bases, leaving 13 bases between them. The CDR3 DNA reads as TGCAGCGTTGGGTACGGATGGGGCACTGAAGCTTTCTTT. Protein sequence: CSVGYGWGTEAFF.

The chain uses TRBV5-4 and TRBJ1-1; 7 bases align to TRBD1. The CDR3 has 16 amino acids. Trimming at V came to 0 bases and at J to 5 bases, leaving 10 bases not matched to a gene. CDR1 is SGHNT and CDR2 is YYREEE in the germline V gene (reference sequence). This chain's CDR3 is CASSLGTRGRRTEAFF. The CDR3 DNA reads TGTGCCAGCAGCTTGGGGACCAGGGGGAGGAGGACTGAAGCTTTCTTT.

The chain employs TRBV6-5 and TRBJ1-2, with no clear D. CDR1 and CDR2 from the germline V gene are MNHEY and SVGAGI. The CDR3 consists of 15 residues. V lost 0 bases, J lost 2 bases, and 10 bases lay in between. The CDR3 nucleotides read TGTGCCAGCAGTTACTCGTGGCAGCCGAACTATGGCTACACCTTC. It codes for CASSYSWQPNYGYTF.

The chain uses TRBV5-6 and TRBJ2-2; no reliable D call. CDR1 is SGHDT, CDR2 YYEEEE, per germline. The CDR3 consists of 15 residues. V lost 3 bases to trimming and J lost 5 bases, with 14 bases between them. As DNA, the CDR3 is TGTGCCAGCAGCTGGAACAACGCTGGGACCGGGGAGCTGTTTTTT. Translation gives CASSWNNAGTGELFF.

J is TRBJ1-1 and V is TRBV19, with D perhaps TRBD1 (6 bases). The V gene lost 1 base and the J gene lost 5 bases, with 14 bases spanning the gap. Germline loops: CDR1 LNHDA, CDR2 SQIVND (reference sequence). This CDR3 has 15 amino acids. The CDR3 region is CASSIVADRRTEAFF. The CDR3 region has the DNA TGTGCCAGTAGTATAGTGGCCGACAGGAGGACTGAAGCTTTCTTT.

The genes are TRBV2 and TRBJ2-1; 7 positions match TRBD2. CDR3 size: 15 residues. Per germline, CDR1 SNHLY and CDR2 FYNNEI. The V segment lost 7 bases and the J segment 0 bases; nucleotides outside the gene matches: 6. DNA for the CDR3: TGTGCCAGCACCCTAGCGGAGAGCTCCTACAATGAGCAGTTCTTC. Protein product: CASTLAESSYNEQFF.

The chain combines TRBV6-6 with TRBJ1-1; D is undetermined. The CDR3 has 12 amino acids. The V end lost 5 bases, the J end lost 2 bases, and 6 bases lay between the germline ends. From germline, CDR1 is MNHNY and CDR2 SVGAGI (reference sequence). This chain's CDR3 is CASSRANTEAFF. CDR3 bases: TGTGCCAGCAGTCGGGCAAACACTGAAGCTTTCTTT.

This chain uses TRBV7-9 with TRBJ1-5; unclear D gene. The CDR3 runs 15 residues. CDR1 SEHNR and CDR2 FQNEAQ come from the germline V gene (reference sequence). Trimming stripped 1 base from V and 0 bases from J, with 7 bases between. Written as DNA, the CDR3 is TGTGCCAGCAGCTTAGGGGGTTATAGCAATCAGCCCCAGCATTTT. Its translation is CASSLGGYSNQPQHF.

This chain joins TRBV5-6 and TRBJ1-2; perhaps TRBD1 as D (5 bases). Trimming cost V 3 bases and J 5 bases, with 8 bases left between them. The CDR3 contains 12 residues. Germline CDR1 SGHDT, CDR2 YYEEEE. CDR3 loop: CASSSGGYGYTF. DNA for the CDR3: TGTGCCAGCAGCTCCGGGGGGTATGGCTACACCTTC.

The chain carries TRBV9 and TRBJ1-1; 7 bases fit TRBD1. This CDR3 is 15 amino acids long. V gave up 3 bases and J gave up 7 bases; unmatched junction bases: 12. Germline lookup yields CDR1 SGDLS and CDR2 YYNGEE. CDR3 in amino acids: CASSAGGISRGEAFF. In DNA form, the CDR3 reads TGTGCCAGCAGCGCAGGGGGGATTTCGAGGGGTGAAGCTTTCTTT.